These 7 T cell receptor beta chains originate from one sample sequenced in a study of shared T cell receptors in the human thymus. Clones were sequenced by immunoSEQ multiplex PCR, and TCRdb holds only the in-frame ones, with some missing. The repertoire includes about 660,000 clones, more than 75% of them detected once, and roughly 0.0086% sits in the top ten. These data were also reused for a study on human thymus T cells.

Specimen: thymocytes. These receptors were collected from a boy under two years old with a congenital heart defect.

The CDR3 sequence is CASSSSGHFSEAFF. For the CDR3, the DNA is TGCGCCAGCAGCTCTTCGGGACACTTTAGTGAAGCTTTCTTT. The chain is built from TRBV5-1 and TRBJ1-1, with D possibly TRBD1 on 6 matching bases. Per the germline V gene, CDR1 is SGHRS and CDR2 is YFSETQ. The ends were cut back, 3 bases at V and 7 bases at J, with 16 bases in the middle. The CDR3 loop spans 14 amino acids.

V gene TRBV4-2 combines with J gene TRBJ2-3; 16 bases fit TRBD2. The CDR3 runs to 18 residues. CDR1 and CDR2 from the germline V gene are LGHNA and YNFKEQ. Trimming at V came to 0 bases and at J to 2 bases, leaving 2 bases not matched to a gene. CDR3 sequence reads: CASSQEGTSGRDTDTQYF. The CDR3 region has the DNA TGTGCCAGCAGCCAAGAAGGGACTAGCGGGAGGGACACAGATACGCAGTATTTT.

V is TRBV6-5 and J is TRBJ2-7; D is perhaps TRBD1 (5 bases). The V end was cut by 6 bases, the J end by 1 base, with 13 bases between. Germline assignment: CDR1 MNHEY and CDR2 SVGAGI. This CDR3 has 14 amino acids. CDR3 amino acids: CASSQGQNSYEQYF. The CDR3 nucleotides are TGTGCCAGCAGCCAAGGACAAAATTCCTACGAGCAGTACTTC.

The rearrangement links TRBV4-3 to TRBJ2-5; 10 bases match TRBD1. The J call is doubtful: the DNA matches TRBJ2-7 better. Germline V gene lookup returns CDR1 LGHNA and CDR2 YSLEER. The CDR3 extends over 17 amino acids. This chain's CDR3 is CASSQDEDRQGACEQYF. The CDR3 DNA reads as TGCGCCAGCAGCCAAGATGAGGACAGACAGGGGGCGTGCGAGCAGTACTTC.

CDR3 protein: CASRRGGQPQHF. The CDR3 nucleotides read TGTGCCAGCAGACGTGGAGGTCAGCCCCAGCATTTT. The V call is TRBV28, the J call TRBJ1-5; D is undetermined. V lost 6 bases and J 6 bases, leaving 9 bases between the germline ends. The CDR3 spans 12 residues. The germline V gene has CDR1 MDHEN and CDR2 SYDVKM.

Remarks on this clone: This sample includes further DNA sequences coding for the same CDR3. The rearrangement joins TRBV7-8 to TRBJ1-2, with a possible D match to TRBD1 (6 bases). The V gene lost 4 bases and the J gene lost 4 bases, with 10 bases spanning the gap. Per germline, CDR1 SGHVS and CDR2 FQNEAQ. The CDR3 contains 13 residues. In nucleotides, the CDR3 is TGTGCCAGCAGCTCGCAGGGGAGCTATGGCTACACCTTC. Translated: CASSSQGSYGYTF.

This chain links TRBV10-3 with TRBJ2-1, with D possibly being TRBD1 (5 bases). CDR3 size: 15 residues. Germline V gene data show CDR1 as ENHRY and CDR2 as SYGVKD. The V gene lost 6 bases and the J gene lost 0 bases, with 12 bases spanning the gap. CDR3 in DNA: TGTGCCATCAGGGGGCCACGGAGCTCCTACAATGAGCAGTTCTTC. Translated, it gives CAIRGPRSSYNEQFF.